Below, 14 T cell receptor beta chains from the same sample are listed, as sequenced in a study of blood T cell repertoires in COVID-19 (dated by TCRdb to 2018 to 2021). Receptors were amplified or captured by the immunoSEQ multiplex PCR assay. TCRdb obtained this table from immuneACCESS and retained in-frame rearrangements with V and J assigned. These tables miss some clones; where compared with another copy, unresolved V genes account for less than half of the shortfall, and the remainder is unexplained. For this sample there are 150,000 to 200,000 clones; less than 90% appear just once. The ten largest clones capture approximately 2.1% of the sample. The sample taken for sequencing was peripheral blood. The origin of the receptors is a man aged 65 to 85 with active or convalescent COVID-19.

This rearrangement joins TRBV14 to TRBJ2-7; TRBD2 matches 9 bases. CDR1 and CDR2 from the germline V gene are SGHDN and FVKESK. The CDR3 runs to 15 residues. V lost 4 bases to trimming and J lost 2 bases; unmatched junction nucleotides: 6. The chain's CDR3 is CASSRSGTSTYEQYF. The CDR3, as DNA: TGTGCCAGCAGCCGGTCCGGGACTAGCACCTACGAGCAGTACTTC.

As DNA, the CDR3 is TGTGCCAGCAGGTTAAGCGCACTCTCCTACGAGCAGTACTTC. This encodes CASRLSALSYEQYF. The chain uses TRBV2 and TRBJ2-7, with D unclear. Between the trimmed V and J ends, which lost 6 bases and 0 bases, there was a span of 12 bases. The CDR3 consists of 14 residues. Germline V gene sequence: CDR1 SNHLY, CDR2 FYNNEI.

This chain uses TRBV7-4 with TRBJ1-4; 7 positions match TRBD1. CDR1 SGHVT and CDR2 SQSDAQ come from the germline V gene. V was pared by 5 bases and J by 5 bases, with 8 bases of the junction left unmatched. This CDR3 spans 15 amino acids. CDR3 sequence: CASSKRDRRNEKLFF. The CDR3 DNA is TGTGCCAGCAGCAAAAGGGACAGACGAAATGAAAAACTGTTTTTT.

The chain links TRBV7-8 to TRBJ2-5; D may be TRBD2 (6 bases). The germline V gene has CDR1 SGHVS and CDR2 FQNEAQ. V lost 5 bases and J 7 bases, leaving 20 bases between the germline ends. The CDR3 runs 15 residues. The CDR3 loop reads CASSRSGGSGGTQYF. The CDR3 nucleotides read TGTGCCAGCAGCCGGTCCGGGGGATCCGGTGGGACCCAGTACTTC.

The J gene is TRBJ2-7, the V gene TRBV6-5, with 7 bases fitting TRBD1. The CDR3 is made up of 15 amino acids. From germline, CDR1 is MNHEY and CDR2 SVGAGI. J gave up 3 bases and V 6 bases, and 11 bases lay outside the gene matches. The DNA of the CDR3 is TGTGCCAGCAGCCATCGACAGGGTTCTAGCTACGAGCAGTACTTC. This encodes CASSHRQGSSYEQYF.

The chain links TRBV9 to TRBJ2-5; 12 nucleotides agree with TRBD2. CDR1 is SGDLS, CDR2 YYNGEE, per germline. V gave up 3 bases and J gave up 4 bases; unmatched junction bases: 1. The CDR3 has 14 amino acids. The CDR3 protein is CASSASGGGETQYF. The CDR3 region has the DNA TGTGCCAGCAGCGCTAGCGGGGGGGGAGAGACCCAGTACTTC. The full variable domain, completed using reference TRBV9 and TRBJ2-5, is DSGVTQTPKHLITATGQRVTLRCSPRSGDLSVYWYQQSLDQGLQFLIQYYNGEERAKGNILERFSAQQFPDLHSELNLSSLELGDSALYFCASSASGGGETQYFGPGTRLLVL.

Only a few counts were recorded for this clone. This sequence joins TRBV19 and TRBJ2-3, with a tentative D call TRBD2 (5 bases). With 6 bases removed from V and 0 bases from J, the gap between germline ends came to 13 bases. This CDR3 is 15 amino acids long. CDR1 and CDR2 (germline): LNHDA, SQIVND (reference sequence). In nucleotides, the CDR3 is TGTGCCAGTAGGGCTAGCAGACCTAGCACAGATACGCAGTATTTT. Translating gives CASRASRPSTDTQYF. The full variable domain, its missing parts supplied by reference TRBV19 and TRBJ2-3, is DGGITQSPKYLFRKEGQNVTLSCEQNLNHDAMYWYRQDPGQGLRLIYYSQIVNDFQKGDIAEGYSVSREKKESFPLTVTSAQKNPTAFYLCASRASRPSTDTQYFGPGTRLTVL.

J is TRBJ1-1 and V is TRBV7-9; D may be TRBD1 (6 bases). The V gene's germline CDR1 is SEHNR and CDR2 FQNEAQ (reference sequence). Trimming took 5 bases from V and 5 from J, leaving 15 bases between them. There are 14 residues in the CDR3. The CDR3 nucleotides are TGTGCCAGCAGCAACTACAGGGCGGTAACTGAAGCTTTCTTT. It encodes CASSNYRAVTEAFF.

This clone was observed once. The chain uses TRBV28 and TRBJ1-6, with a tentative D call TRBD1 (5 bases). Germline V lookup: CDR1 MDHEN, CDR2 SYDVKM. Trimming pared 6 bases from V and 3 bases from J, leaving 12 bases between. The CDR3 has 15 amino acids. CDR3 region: CASRALGGYNSPLHF. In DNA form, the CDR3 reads TGTGCCAGCAGGGCGTTGGGGGGCTATAATTCACCCCTCCACTTT.

CDR3 sequence (DNA): TGTGCCAGCACGGAACAGCTGAACACCGGGGAGCTGTTTTTT. It is translated as CASTEQLNTGELFF. J is TRBJ2-2 and V is TRBV6-6; D gene uncertain. V dropped 7 bases and J dropped 1 base, with 10 bases sitting between them. The length of the CDR3 is 14 residues. Germline lookup yields CDR1 MNHNY and CDR2 SVGAGI (reference sequence).

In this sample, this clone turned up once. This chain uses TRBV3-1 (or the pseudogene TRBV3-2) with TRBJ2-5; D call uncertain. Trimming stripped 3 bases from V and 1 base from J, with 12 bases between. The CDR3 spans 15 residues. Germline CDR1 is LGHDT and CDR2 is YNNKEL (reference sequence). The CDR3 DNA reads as TGTGCCAGCAGCCAGAGCAGTGGGCCCCAAGAGACCCAGTACTTC. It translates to CASSQSSGPQETQYF.

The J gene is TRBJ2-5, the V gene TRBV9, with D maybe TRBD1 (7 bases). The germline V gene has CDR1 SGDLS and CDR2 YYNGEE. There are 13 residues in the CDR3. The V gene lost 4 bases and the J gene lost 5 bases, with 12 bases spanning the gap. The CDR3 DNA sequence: TGTGCCAGCAGCCAGGGGGGCATCGAGACCCAGTACTTC. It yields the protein CASSQGGIETQYF.

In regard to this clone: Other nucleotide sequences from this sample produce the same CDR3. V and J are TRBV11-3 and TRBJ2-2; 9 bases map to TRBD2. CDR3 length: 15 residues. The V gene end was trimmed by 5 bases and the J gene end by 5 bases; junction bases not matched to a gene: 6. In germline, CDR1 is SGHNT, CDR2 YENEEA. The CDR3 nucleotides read TGTGCCAGCAGCCAGCTGGCGGGGGGGACCGGGGAGCTGTTTTTT. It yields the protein CASSQLAGGTGELFF. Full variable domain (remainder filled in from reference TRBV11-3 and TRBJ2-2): EAGVVQSPRYKIIEKKQPVAFWCNPISGHNTLYWYLQNLGQGPELLIRYENEEAVDDSQLPKDRFSAERLKGVDSTLKIQPAELGDSAVYLCASSQLAGGTGELFFGEGSRLTVL.

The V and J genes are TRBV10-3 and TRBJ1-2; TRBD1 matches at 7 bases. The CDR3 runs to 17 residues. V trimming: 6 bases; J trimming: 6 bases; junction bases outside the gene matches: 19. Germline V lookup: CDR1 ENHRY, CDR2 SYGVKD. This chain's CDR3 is CAISQSSRDSRENGYTF. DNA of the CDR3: TGTGCCATCAGCCAATCGTCCCGGGACAGCAGGGAGAATGGCTACACCTTC.